This T cell receptor (beta chain) was found in a study of PD-L1 blockade in urothelial cancer. Trimming shortened V by 5 bases and J by 4 bases, and 12 bases separated the two germline ends. This CDR3 contains 14 residues. The germline CDR1 and CDR2 sequences are SGHNT and YENEEA. Stated time point: pretreatment peripheral blood. Patients each gave 1 to 8 samples, pretreatment and on-treatment. Only in-frame clones appear in the TCRdb table, and some are missing; sequencing was by immunoSEQ multiplex PCR. The sample includes 84,000 or so clones, under 90% of them seen just once. This TCR came from a man between 60 and 75 years old with urothelial cancer. The sample consisted of PBMCs, taken around atezolizumab (anti-PD-L1) treatment. V usage is TRBV11-3 and J usage is TRBJ2-1; D is perhaps TRBD1 (6 bases). The CDR3 sequence is CASSLGHVYNEQFF. The CDR3 DNA is TGTGCCAGCAGCCTGGGACACGTTTACAATGAGCAGTTCTTC.